Listed here is a single T cell receptor (beta chain). Germline lookup yields CDR1 SEHNR and CDR2 FQNEAQ (reference sequence). J was trimmed by 5 bases and V by 4 bases; bases with no gene match: 4. The length of the CDR3 is 15 residues. In the original workflow: Counts of nucleated cells, estimated from reference gene primer amplification, were obtained. Clones were sequenced by immunoSEQ multiplex PCR, and TCRdb holds only the in-frame ones, with some missing. The D gene and trimming were derived from the DNA, and the V and J assignments and clone size from that table. The data hold 180,000 or so clones, with about four fifths observed a single time. This sample was taken from a study of blood T cell repertoires in COVID-19. Study-wide background: The United States, Italy and Spain provided the acute and convalescent COVID-19 samples.

The chain links TRBV7-9 to TRBJ2-3; TRBD2 matches 12 bases. Sequencing input: peripheral blood. This sequence originates from a woman aged 35 to 49 with COVID-19, enrolled during active disease. This chain's CDR3 is CASSSTSGRGDTQYF. CDR3 DNA sequence: TGTGCCAGCAGCTCGACTAGCGGGAGAGGAGATACGCAGTATTTT.